Presented here are 6 T cell receptor beta chains from one specimen sequenced in a study of blood T cell repertoires in COVID-19. Sequencing was performed with immunoSEQ multiplex PCR; in TCRdb, only in-frame clones are kept and a portion is missing. The data show 120,000 to 150,000 clones, 75% to 90% seen once. The sequenced material came from peripheral blood. The receptors come from a woman in her sixties with COVID-19, enrolled during active disease.

The chain recombines TRBV7-9 with TRBJ2-7; 10 bases align to TRBD1. The germline gives CDR1 SEHNR, CDR2 FQNEAQ (reference sequence). The CDR3 spans 16 residues. The trim removed 1 base at V and 1 base at J, leaving 4 bases unmatched. CDR3 sequence reads: CASSLVGQGVSYEQYF. CDR3 bases: TGTGCCAGCAGCTTAGTAGGACAGGGGGTTTCCTACGAGCAGTACTTC.

The CDR3 coding sequence is TGTGCCAGCAGTCCCCGTCGATCGACAGGTGGCTATGGCTACACCTTC. Protein: CASSPRRSTGGYGYTF. The chain couples TRBV6-6 to TRBJ1-2; D might be TRBD1 (6 bases). The V gene lost 5 bases and the J gene lost 4 bases, with 20 bases spanning the gap. The CDR3 length is 16 residues. Germline assignment: CDR1 MNHNY and CDR2 SVGAGI (reference sequence).

The J gene is TRBJ1-4, the V gene TRBV5-8, with D uncertain. The CDR3 sequence is 13 residues long. V was clipped by 0 bases and J by 7 bases, with 7 bases between them. Germline CDR1 and CDR2: SGHTS and YDEGEE. The DNA of the CDR3 is TGTGCCAGCAGCTTGGAGACGGGTGAAAAACTGTTTTTT. Its translation: CASSLETGEKLFF.

The chain links TRBV6-2 or TRBV6-3 to TRBJ2-7; D may be TRBD2 (6 bases). The CDR3 extends over 14 amino acids. With 4 bases removed from V and 1 base from J, the gap between germline ends came to 11 bases. CDR1 and CDR2 (germline): MNHEY, SVGEGT. The CDR3 coding sequence is TGTGCCAGCAGTTCAGGACTATTATCCTACGAGCAGTACTTC. It translates to CASSSGLLSYEQYF.

This chain connects TRBV20-1 to TRBJ1-3; tentatively, D is TRBD1 (5 bases). This CDR3 has 14 amino acids. Germline CDR1 reads DFQATT; CDR2 reads SNEGSKA (reference sequence). V lost 3 bases and J 0 bases, leaving 9 bases between the germline ends. Here the CDR3 reads CSASTGISGNTIYF. The DNA of the CDR3 is TGCAGTGCTAGTACAGGCATCTCTGGAAACACCATATATTTT.

V gene TRBV27 combines with J gene TRBJ1-2; D gene uncertain. The CDR3 has 14 amino acids. Between the trimmed V and J ends, which lost 8 bases and 5 bases, there was a span of 18 bases. Germline-derived CDR1 and CDR2 are MNHEY and SMNVEV (reference sequence). The CDR3 coding sequence is TGTGCCAGCGGAAAACTAGGCCCGTATTATGGCTACACCTTC. Its translation is CASGKLGPYYGYTF.